The T cell receptor (beta chain) under discussion was sequenced for a study of CD8+CD57+ T cells in acquired aplastic anemia (dated by TCRdb to the late 2010s). General notes on the study: A mean of approximately 3 ug of DNA, ranging from about 0.19 to 27.4 ug, was extracted from sorted CD4+ and CD8+ cells. CD8+CD57+ expansion was defined as a frequency above the mean frequency observed in healthy subjects. Paper-wide results and their limitations: CD8+ Simpson's diversity did not differ significantly between patients and healthy controls (P=0.060). About 29 CD8+ CDR3 sequences were found to be shared between patients and controls, but these sequences appeared to be highly expressed in patients and within the immunodominant clones of the patients.

Genomic DNA was used as template for profiling of TCR beta VDJ combinations and CDR3 sequences. TCR repertoire sequencing was run on an Illumina HiSeq 2000. The published analysis was carried out like this. Repertoire assessment relied on Simpson's diversity index, CDR3 size and DJ length profiles, and TRBV/TRBJ rearrangement plots. The most abundant DNA sequence in the deep sequencing data was defined as the immunodominant clone. CDR3 amino acid sequences were checked for sharing across subjects and were also compared against the VDJdb database and published repertoires. TCRdb's own reprocessing of the public reads used fastp at Q25 and MiXCR and kept productive beta chains. Each record represents a unique CDR3 protein, reported with the most common genes and DNA among its rows. The V and J calls and clone size come from TCRdb's table, not from the authors' own analysis. The sample has 150,000 to 160,000 distinct CDR3 sequences on record, 40% to 65% of them singletons. Clones ranked in the top ten supply roughly 12% of the sample.

The patients picked for sequencing were ones in whom flow cytometry had shown an expansion of CD8+CD57+ cells. Every patient had a diagnosis of severe acquired aplastic anemia based on International Study of Aplastic Anemia and Agranulocytosis and Camitta criteria. At the time blood was sampled, none of the patients had received any therapy. The study deep-sequenced TCR repertoires of sorted CD4+ and CD8+ blood T cells from severe aplastic anemia patients and healthy subjects. In the USA, patient enrollment took place under clinicaltrials.gov protocols 00001620, 01623167, 00001397, 00071045, 00081523 and 00961064. Ficoll-Paque density gradient centrifugation was used to isolate peripheral blood mononuclear cells. Before DNA extraction, CD4+ and CD8+ T cells were sorted by FACS or by magnetic beads. On this clonotype: Its antigen specificity is not known. No base quality information exists; no much larger clone differs at one position.

The V and J ends are trimmed by 3 bases and 4 bases, leaving 12 bases between them. CDR1 and CDR2 are drawn from the germline V gene: ENHRY, SYGVKD. Including cysteine and phenylalanine, the CDR3 has 15 amino acids. Only the CDR3 region is kept as DNA, spanning 45 bases read in frame from base 1. This receptor was taken from a human donor with aplastic anemia. Sequencing was done on a sample of sorted CD4+, CD8+, or CD8+CD57+ T cells (not recorded which) from PBMCs. The rearrangement combines TRBV10-3 with TRBJ1-4, and perhaps TRBD1 as D gene, on 6 matching bases. The CDR3 protein: CAISDSDSYNEKLFF. The sequenced DNA is TGTGCCATCAGTGATTCGGACAGCTATAATGAAAAACTGTTTTTT.